This TCR beta chain was sequenced during a study of OX40 agonist ivuxolimab in advanced cancers. Assay: immunoSEQ multiplex PCR; the TCRdb copy retains only in-frame clones and omits some. The data contain 35,000 to 55,000 clones, around nine tenths of them singletons. This clone is medium-sized within its sample. This TCR came from an adult with an advanced solid tumor such as melanoma, head and neck, liver or kidney cancer. The specimen was CD4+ or CD8+ T cells sorted from blood, collected in a trial of the OX40 agonist ivuxolimab.

The CDR3 DNA reads as TGTGCCAGCAGTGACGGGAGCACAGATACGCAGTATTTT. The encoded protein is CASSDGSTDTQYF. The chain uses TRBV6-4 and TRBJ2-3, with D hard to call. The germline V gene has CDR1 MRHNA and CDR2 SNTAGT. Trimming cost V 2 bases and J 0 bases, with 3 bases left between them. CDR3 size: 13 residues.